The sequence of this T cell receptor (beta chain) was determined in a study of shared clonotypes between healthy human individuals (dated by TCRdb to 2020 to 2022). In the study overall: The cohort included three men and a couple of women between 18 and 49 years of age. For each donor, CD4 naive and CD4 memory were each run on three plates, CD8 naive on two plates, and CD8 memory on one plate. Blood TCR repertoires of 5 or 6 healthy adults were deeply sequenced to estimate repertoire size and the extent of clonotype sharing between individuals. Libraries were prepared and TCR repertoires were sequenced by different laboratories using diverse techniques, in order to increase sequencing depth and limit assay-specific biases. Each donor's leukapheresis produced roughly between roughly 0.85 and 9.5 billion PBMCs. Overall results and qualifications from the work: Around 5% of naive CD4, 3.5% of naive CD8, about 2.1% of memory CD4, and 0.4% of memory CD8 clonotypes were shared across a few donors. Larger estimated clonotype richness was generally found for naive subsets than for memory subsets. Because the study included a small number of donors, the genetic and exposure-history diversity represented was limited. Sampling was restricted to blood, and TCR repertoires in tissues likely differ from the TCR repertoires found in blood. Pairwise subsampling led to the expectation that sequencing depth would affect the degree of clonotype sharing among donors. Compared with non-shared clonotypes, clonotypes shared by all four sorted-subset donors had higher generation probabilities. Incomplete sequencing was indicated by rarefaction of sorted-subset datasets, despite the large sequencing depth.

Turning to this clone: Its antigen remains unidentified. No base-level quality is on record; no much larger clone is a single base apart.

The CDR3 starts with the cysteine, ends with the phenylalanine, and has 16 residues. Kept here is only the CDR3 DNA, which spans 48 bases and is read in frame from base 1. V was cut back by 2 bases and J by 0 bases, leaving a gap of 13 bases between them. Per the germline V gene, SGHTA is the CDR1 and FQGNSA is the CDR2. Using the deep immunoSEQ assay, multiplex PCR amplified TCR CDR3 regions from genomic DNA. Extracted genomic DNA from each cell subset was spread evenly across all wells of several immunoSEQ 96-well plates, with each plate serving as a replicate. For sorted subsets, approximately 190 ng of genomic DNA, equivalent to around 31,000 T cell genomes, went into each replicate PCR. Purified libraries were measured with a Qubit 3.0 fluorometer, size-checked on a Bioanalyzer 2100, and measured again with the KAPA Library Quantification kit. A separate single-read 150-cycle Illumina NextSeq 550 flow cell was used to sequence each immunoSEQ 96-well plate. Turning to the authors' computational methods: The immunoSEQ output contained only junctional sequences without quality scores, so filtering could not match that applied to full-length reads. To assign V/J genes and CDR3, sequences were annotated against IMGT germline references using PyIR, a Python wrapper for IgBLAST v1.9. Reads with weak V/J assignments (E-value above 1e-6), missing CDR3, stop codons, out-of-frame junctions, or ambiguous translated residues were removed. V3J clonotypes were defined by identical inferred V gene, J gene, and CDR3 amino acid sequence. To compute the percentage overlap between repertoires, the number of shared unique clonotypes was divided by the size of the smaller repertoire. Repertoire richness was assessed with RTK rarefaction, the Chao1 estimator, and Recon v2.1 estimates of unobserved clonotypes. Generation probabilities for all TCRbeta clonotypes obtained by the gDNA method from a few donors were computed using OLGA. Here the immuneACCESS table is served through TCRdb, limited to in-frame sequences with V and J called. Missing clones are a known gap in these copies; in checked studies unresolved V genes cover under half, and the rest lacks a known reason. That table is the source of V, J and clone size, and D and trimming were worked out from the DNA. For this sample the table gives over a million clones, of which 70% to 80% were detected only once. The ten biggest clones cover 0.61% of the sample.

The donors were healthy, HIV-negative adults who had no recently reported acute infections or vaccinations. Only Caucasian adults living in Nashville, Tennessee, USA were represented among the donors. CD4+ T cells were enriched through magnetic negative selection, after which naive cells were positively selected on CD45RA and the remaining negative fraction served as the memory subset. Blood was collected by leukapheresis, and PBMCs were isolated by Ficoll-Histopaque density gradient centrifugation and then cryopreserved in liquid nitrogen vapor phase. Purity and quantity of every magnetically sorted T cell population were checked by analytical flow cytometry. Genomic DNA was isolated from each sorted fraction and quantified by UV absorbance on a Nanodrop 2000c.

Sequenced input: memory CD4+ T cells from PBMCs. Per the publication, the cell subset or site label means: CD45RA-negative fraction. The clonotype originates from a man younger than 35 in good health. Some clones in this sample may be carry-over from other donors' samples. The chain employs TRBV7-2 and TRBJ1-1; no D gene can be assigned with confidence. The DNA sequence is given as TGTGCCAGCAGCTTATTTGGCAGCCTTGTGAACACTGAAGCTTTCTTT. The translation is CASSLFGSLVNTEAFF.